This T cell receptor (beta chain) appears in the sequencing data of a study of human T cells and chemical hapten exposure. Broader study findings: Expanded TCRs formed significantly more large CDR3 similarity clusters than controls. Once DPC sensitization occurred, TCRs above 1 in 1000 frequency showed no change.

Time point noted: pre-sensitization, week 0. Noted treatment: therapeutic diphenylcyclopropenone sensitization with weekly scalp DPC. TCRdb used MiXCR to reprocess the RACE reads, holding one entry per CDR3 protein. Of about 98,000 distinct CDR3 sequences in the sample, roughly 10% were seen once. Notes on this clonotype: What it binds is not known.

The receptor was isolated from a woman between 55 and 75 years old with alopecia areata. Some clones in this sample may be carry-over from other donors' samples. Sequenced here: whole blood, sampled in connection with sensitization to the hapten diphenylcyclopropenone (DPC).

The chain's CDR3 is CASSPSGNSNQPQHF. The CDR3 DNA is TGTGCCAGCTCACCATCGGGAAATAGCAATCAGCCCCAGCATTTT. The chain is built from TRBV18 and TRBJ1-5; no definite D call. Germline CDR1 is KGHSH and CDR2 is LQKENI. The CDR3 runs to 15 residues. V lost 2 bases and J lost 0, with 8 bases in between.